This entry features one TCR beta chain sequence. The CDR3 extends over 17 amino acids. V shed 3 bases and J 6 bases; nucleotides not matched to a gene: 10. Germline CDR1 is LNHDA and CDR2 is SQIVND (reference sequence). This sample is part of a study of blood T cell repertoires in COVID-19. Study-level background: The United States, Italy and Spain supplied acute and convalescent COVID-19 samples. From T cells, B-cell-depleted T cells, or PBMCs came the material, which was cDNA or gDNA.

In the original analysis: Amplifying reference gene primers gave estimates of nucleated cell counts. Sequencing was performed with immunoSEQ multiplex PCR; in TCRdb, only in-frame clones are kept and a portion is missing. That table furnishes V, J and clone size, whereas the DNA furnished D and trimming. Among 89,000 or so clones, about 85% were seen once, and the ten largest hold 9.5% to 15%. The sequenced sample consisted of peripheral blood. The chain combines TRBV19 with TRBJ2-7; 14 bases are shared with TRBD2. This receptor was obtained from a human donor in a cohort sampled during active COVID-19. The CDR3 nucleotides are TGTGCCAGTAGTATGGGGGGACTAGCGGGAGTCCTGCGCGAGCAGTACTTC. Translation: CASSMGGLAGVLREQYF. Combining the CDR3 with reference TRBV19 and TRBJ2-7 gives the whole variable domain DGGITQSPKYLFRKEGQNVTLSCEQNLNHDAMYWYRQDPGQGLRLIYYSQIVNDFQKGDIAEGYSVSREKKESFPLTVTSAQKNPTAFYLCASSMGGLAGVLREQYFGPGTRLTVT.